This T cell receptor (beta chain) appears in the sequencing data of a study of blood T cell repertoires in COVID-19. The CDR3 runs to 15 residues. V lost 5 bases, J lost 5 bases, and 5 bases stayed unmatched. Germline V gives CDR1 SGHTA, CDR2 FQGNSA. TCRdb's table, derived via immunoSEQ multiplex PCR, lists solely in-frame clones and lacks some. This sample has about 270,000 clones; roughly 84% occur once, and the top ten carry about 3%. The TCR comes from a woman aged 18-29 years with acute or convalescent COVID-19. Sequences were obtained from peripheral blood. This chain connects TRBV7-2 to TRBJ2-1, with 11 nucleotides matching TRBD2. CDR3 amino acids: CASSSSGRADNEQFF. As DNA, the CDR3 is TGTGCCAGCAGCAGTAGCGGGAGGGCCGACAATGAGCAGTTCTTC.